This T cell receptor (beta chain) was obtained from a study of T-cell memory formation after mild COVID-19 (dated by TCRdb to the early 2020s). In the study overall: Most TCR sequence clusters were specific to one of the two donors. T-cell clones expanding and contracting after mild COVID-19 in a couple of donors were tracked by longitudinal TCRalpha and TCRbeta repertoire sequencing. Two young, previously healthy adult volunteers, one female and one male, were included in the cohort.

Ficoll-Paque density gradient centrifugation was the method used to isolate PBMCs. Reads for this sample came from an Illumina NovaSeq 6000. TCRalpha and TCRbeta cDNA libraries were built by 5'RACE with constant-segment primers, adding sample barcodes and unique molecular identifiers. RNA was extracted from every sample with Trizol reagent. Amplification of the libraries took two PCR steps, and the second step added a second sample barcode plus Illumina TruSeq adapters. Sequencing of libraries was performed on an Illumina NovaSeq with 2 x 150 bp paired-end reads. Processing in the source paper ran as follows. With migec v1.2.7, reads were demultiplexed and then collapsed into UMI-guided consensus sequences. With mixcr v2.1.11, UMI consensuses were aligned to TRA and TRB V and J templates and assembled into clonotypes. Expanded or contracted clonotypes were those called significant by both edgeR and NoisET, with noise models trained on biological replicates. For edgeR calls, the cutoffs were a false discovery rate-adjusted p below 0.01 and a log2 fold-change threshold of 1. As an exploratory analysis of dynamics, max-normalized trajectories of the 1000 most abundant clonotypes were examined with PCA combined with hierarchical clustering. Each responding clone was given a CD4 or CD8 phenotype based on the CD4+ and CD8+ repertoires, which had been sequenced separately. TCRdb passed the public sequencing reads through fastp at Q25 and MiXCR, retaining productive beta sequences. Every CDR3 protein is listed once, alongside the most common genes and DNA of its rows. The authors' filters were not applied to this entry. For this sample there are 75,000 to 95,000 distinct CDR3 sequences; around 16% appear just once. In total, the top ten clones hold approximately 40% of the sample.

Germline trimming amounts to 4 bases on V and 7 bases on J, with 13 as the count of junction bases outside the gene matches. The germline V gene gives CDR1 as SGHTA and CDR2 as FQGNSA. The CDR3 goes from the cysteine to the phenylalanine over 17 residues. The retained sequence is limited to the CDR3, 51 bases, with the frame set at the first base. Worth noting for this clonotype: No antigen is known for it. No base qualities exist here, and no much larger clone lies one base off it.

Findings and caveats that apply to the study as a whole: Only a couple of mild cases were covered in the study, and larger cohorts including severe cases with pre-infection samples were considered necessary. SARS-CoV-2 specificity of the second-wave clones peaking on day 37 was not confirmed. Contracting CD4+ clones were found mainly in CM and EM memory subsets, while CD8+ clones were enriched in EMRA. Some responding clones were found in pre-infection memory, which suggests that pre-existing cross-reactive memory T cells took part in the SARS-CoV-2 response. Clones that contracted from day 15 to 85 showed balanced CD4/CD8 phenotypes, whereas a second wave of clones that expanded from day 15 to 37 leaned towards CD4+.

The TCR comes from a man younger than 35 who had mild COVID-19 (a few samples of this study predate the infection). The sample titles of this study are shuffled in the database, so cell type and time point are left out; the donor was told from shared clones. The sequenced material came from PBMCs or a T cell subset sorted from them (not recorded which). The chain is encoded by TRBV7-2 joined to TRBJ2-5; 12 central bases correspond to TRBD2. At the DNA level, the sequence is TGTGCCAGCAGCTCCCTGACTAGCGGGGGTACCAGAGGGACCCAGTACTTC. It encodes CASSSLTSGGTRGTQYF.